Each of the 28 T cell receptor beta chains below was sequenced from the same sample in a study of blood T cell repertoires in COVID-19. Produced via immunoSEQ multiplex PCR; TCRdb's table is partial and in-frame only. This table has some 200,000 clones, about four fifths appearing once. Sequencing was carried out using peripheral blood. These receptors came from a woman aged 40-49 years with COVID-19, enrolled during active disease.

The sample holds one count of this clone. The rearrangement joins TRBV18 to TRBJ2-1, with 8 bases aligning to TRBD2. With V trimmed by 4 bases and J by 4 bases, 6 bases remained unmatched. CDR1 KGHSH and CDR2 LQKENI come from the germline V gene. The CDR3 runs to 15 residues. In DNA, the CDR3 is TGTGCCAGCTCACGACTAGCGAAGGGATACAATGAGCAGTTCTTC. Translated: CASSRLAKGYNEQFF.

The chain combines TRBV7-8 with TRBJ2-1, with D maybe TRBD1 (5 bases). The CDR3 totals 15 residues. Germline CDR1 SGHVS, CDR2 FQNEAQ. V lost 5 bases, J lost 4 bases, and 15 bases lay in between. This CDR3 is CASSPKEGEYNEQFF. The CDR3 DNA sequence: TGTGCCAGCAGCCCAAAAGAAGGGGAATACAATGAGCAGTTCTTC. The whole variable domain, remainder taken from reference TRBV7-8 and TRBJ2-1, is GAGVSQSPRYKVAKRGQDVALRCDPISGHVSLFWYQQALGQGPEFLTYFQNEAQLDKSGLPSDRFFAERPEGSVSTLKIQRTQQEDSAVYLCASSPKEGEYNEQFFGPGTRLTVL.

This CDR3 is CASSLILINEQFF. CDR3 in DNA: TGTGCCAGCAGCTTAATCTTAATCAATGAGCAGTTCTTC. The chain recombines TRBV28 with TRBJ2-1; D call uncertain. The germline gives CDR1 MDHEN, CDR2 SYDVKM. V was pared by 6 bases and J by 6 bases, with 12 bases between. The CDR3 loop spans 13 amino acids.

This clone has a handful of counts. CDR3: CASSVAWLAGDSGYTF. The CDR3 DNA follows: TGTGCCAGCAGCGTAGCGTGGTTGGCAGGGGATTCGGGCTACACCTTC. The chain employs TRBV9 and TRBJ1-2, with D possibly TRBD1 on 6 matching bases. Germline-derived CDR1 and CDR2 are SGDLS and YYNGEE. The CDR3 loop spans 16 amino acids. Trimming shortened V by 0 bases and J by 8 bases, and 20 bases separated the two germline ends.

CDR3 nucleotide sequence: TGTGCCAGCAGCCAGGGCGGCAATCAGCCCCAGCATTTT. Its protein is CASSQGGNQPQHF. The chain links TRBV14 to TRBJ1-5; the D is unclear. CDR1 is SGHDN and CDR2 is FVKESK in the germline V gene. V was pared by 3 bases and J by 2 bases, with 5 bases between. The CDR3 totals 13 residues.

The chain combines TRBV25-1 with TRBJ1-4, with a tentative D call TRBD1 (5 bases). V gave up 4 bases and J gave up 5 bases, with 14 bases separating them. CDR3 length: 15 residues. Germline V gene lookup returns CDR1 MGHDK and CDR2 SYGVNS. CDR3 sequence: CASSATGARNEKLFF. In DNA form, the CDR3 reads TGTGCCAGCAGTGCCACTGGGGCCAGGAATGAAAAACTGTTTTTT. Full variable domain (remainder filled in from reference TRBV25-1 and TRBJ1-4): EADIYQTPRYLVIGTGKKITLECSQTMGHDKMYWYQQDPGMELHLIHYSYGVNSTEKGDLSSESTVSRIRTEHFPLTLESARPSHTSQYLCASSATGARNEKLFFGSGTQLSVL.

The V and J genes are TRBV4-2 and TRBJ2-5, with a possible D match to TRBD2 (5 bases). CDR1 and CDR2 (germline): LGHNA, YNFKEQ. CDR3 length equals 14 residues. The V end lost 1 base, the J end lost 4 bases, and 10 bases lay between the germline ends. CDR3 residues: CASSQARESETQYF. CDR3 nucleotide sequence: TGTGCCAGCAGCCAAGCGAGGGAGTCAGAGACCCAGTACTTC.

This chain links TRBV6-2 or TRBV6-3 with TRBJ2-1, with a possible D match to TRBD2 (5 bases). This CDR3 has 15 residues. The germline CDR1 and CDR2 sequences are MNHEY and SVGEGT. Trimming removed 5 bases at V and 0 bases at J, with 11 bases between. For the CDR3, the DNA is TGTGCCAGCAGTACCCTAGCAAACTCCTACAATGAGCAGTTCTTC. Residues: CASSTLANSYNEQFF.

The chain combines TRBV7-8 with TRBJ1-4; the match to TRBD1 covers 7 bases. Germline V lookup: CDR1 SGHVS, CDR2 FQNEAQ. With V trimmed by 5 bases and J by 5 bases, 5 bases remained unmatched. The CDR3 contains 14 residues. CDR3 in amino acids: CASSRQGGNEKLFF. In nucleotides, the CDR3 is TGTGCCAGCAGCCGACAGGGCGGAAATGAAAAACTGTTTTTT.

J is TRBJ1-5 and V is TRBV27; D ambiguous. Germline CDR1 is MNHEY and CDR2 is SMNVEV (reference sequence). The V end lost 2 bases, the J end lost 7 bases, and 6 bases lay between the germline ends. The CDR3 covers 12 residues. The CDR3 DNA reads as TGTGCCAGCAGTTTAAGAGGGCAGCCCCAGCATTTT. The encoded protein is CASSLRGQPQHF.

CDR3 bases: TGTGCCAGCAGTCCTACCGTCCCCGGGGAGCTGTTTTTT. This codes for CASSPTVPGELFF. The chain carries TRBV11-2 and TRBJ2-2; D not certain. Germline CDR1 and CDR2: SGHAT and FQNNGV. Trimming shortened V by 6 bases and J by 6 bases, and 11 bases separated the two germline ends. The CDR3 is 13 residues long.

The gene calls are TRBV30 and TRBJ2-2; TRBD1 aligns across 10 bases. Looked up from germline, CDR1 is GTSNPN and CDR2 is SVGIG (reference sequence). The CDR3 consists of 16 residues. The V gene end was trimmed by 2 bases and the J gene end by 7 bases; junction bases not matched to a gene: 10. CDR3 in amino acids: CAWSPFRDRGNGELFF. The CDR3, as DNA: TGTGCCTGGAGTCCTTTCCGGGACAGGGGTAACGGGGAGCTGTTTTTT.

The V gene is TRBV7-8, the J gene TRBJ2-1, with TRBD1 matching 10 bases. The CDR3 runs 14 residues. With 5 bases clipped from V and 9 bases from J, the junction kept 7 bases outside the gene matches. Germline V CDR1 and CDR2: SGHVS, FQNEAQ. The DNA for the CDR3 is TGTGCCAGCAGCCCCGGGACAGGGGTTAGTGAGCAGTTCTTC. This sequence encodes CASSPGTGVSEQFF. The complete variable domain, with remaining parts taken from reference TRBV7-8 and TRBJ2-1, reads GAGVSQSPRYKVAKRGQDVALRCDPISGHVSLFWYQQALGQGPEFLTYFQNEAQLDKSGLPSDRFFAERPEGSVSTLKIQRTQQEDSAVYLCASSPGTGVSEQFFGPGTRLTVL.

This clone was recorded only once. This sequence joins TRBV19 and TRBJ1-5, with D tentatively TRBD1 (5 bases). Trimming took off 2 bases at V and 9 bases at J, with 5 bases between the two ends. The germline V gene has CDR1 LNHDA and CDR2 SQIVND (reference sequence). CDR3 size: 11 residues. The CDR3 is CASSIQGPQHF. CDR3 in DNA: TGTGCCAGTAGTATACAGGGGCCCCAGCATTTT.

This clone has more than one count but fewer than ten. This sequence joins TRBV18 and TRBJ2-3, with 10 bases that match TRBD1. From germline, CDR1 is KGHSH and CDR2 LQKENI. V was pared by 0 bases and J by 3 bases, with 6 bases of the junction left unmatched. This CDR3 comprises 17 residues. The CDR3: CASSPPGGGQGTDTQYF. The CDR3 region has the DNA TGTGCCAGCTCACCACCTGGCGGGGGACAGGGGACAGATACGCAGTATTTT.

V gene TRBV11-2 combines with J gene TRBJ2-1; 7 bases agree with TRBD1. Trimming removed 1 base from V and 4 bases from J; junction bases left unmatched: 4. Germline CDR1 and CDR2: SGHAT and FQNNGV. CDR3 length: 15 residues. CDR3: CASSLAGTDYNEQFF. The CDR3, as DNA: TGTGCCAGCAGCTTAGCGGGGACAGATTACAATGAGCAGTTCTTC.

CDR3 loop: CASSPGQRGSYNEQFF. As DNA, the CDR3 is TGTGCCAGCAGCCCCGGGCAGCGGGGGTCCTACAATGAGCAGTTCTTC. The rearrangement joins TRBV7-3 to TRBJ2-1; 8 bases match TRBD2. The CDR3 totals 16 residues. Per germline, CDR1 SGHTA and CDR2 FQGTGA. The ends lost 5 bases at V and 1 base at J; junction bases unmatched: 7.

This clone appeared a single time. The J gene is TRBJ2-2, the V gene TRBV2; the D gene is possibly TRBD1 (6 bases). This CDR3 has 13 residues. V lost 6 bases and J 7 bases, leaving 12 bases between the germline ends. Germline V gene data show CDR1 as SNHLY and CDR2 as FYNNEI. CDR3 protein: CASRTQGYGELFF. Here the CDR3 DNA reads TGTGCCAGCAGGACACAGGGATACGGGGAGCTGTTTTTT. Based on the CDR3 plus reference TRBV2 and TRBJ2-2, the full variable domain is EPEVTQTPSHQVTQMGQEVILRCVPISNHLYFYWYRQILGQKVEFLVSFYNNEISEKSEIFDDQFSVERPDGSNFTLKIRSTKLEDSAMYFCASRTQGYGELFFGEGSRLTVL.

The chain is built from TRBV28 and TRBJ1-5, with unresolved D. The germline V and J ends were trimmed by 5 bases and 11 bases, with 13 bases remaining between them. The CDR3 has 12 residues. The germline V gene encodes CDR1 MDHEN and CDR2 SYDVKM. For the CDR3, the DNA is TGTGCCAGCAGTCTCCGGTTTTCGGCCCAGCATTTT. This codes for CASSLRFSAQHF.

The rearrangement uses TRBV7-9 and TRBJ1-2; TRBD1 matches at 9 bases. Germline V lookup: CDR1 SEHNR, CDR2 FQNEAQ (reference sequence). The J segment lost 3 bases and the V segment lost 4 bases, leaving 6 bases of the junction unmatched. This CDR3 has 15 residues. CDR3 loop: CASSSSRDRDYGYTF. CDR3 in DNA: TGTGCCAGCAGCTCAAGTAGGGACAGGGACTATGGCTACACCTTC.

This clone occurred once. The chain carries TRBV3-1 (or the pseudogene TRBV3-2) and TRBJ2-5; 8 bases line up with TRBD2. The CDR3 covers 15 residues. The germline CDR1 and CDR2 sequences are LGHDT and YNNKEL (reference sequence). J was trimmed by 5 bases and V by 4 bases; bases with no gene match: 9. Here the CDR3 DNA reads TGTGCCAGCAGCCCAAACCGGGGGGGATATGAGACCCAGTACTTC. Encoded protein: CASSPNRGGYETQYF.

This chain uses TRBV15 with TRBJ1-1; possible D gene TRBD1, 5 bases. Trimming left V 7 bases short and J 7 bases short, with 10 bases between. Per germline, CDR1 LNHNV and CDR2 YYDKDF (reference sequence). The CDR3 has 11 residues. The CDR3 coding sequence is TGTGCCACCATGGGGGGGGTTGAAGCTTTCTTT. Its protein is CATMGGVEAFF.

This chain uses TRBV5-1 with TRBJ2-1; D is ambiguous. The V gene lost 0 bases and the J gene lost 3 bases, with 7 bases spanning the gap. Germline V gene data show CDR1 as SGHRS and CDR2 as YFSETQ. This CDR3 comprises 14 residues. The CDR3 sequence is CASSLDVDYNEQFF. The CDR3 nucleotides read TGCGCCAGCAGCTTGGATGTAGACTACAATGAGCAGTTCTTC.

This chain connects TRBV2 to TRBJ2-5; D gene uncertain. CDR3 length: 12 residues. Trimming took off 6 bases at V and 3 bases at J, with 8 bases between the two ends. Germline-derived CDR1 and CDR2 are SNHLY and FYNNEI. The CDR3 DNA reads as TGTGCCAGCAGCCCTACGAAAGAGACCCAGTACTTC. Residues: CASSPTKETQYF.

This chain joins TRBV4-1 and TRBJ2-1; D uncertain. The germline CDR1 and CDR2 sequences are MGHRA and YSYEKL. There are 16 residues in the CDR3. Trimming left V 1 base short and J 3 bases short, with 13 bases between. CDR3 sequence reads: CASSQAAFRDYNEQFF. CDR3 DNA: TGCGCCAGCAGCCAAGCTGCTTTTAGAGACTACAATGAGCAGTTCTTC.

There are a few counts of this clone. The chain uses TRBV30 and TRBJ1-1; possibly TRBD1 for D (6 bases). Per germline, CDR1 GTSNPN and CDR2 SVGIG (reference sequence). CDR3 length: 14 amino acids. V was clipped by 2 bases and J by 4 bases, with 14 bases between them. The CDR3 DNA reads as TGTGCCTGGAGTTGGGTAGCGGGGGCCACTGAAGCTTTCTTT. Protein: CAWSWVAGATEAFF.

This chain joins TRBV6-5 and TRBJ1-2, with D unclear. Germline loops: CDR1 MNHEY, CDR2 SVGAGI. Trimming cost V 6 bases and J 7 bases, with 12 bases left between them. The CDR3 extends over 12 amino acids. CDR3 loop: CASSPPRGGYTF. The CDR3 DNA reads TGTGCCAGCAGCCCACCCCGGGGTGGCTACACCTTC.

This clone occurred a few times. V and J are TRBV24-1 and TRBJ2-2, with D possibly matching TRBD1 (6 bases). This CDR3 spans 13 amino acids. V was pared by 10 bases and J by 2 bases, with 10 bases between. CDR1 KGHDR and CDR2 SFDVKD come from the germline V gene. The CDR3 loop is CATKDRNTGELFF. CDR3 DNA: TGTGCCACAAAGGACAGAAACACCGGGGAGCTGTTTTTT.